This T cell receptor beta chain originates from a study of blood T cell repertoires in COVID-19. About the research overall: Collection of acute and convalescent COVID-19 samples took place in the United States, Italy and Spain. T cells, B-cell-depleted T cells, or PBMCs supplied cDNA or gDNA.

This CDR3 is built from 18 residues. Authors' methods: Estimated nucleated cell counts came from reference gene primer amplification. Clones were sequenced by immunoSEQ multiplex PCR, and TCRdb holds only the in-frame ones, with some missing. The DNA gave D and trimming, while V, J and clone size come from that table. Among about 94,000 clones listed, over 70% were seen once. Material for sequencing was peripheral blood. The receptor's source is a human donor in a cohort sampled during active COVID-19. The V and J genes are TRBV21-1 and TRBJ2-2; TRBD2, the D gene given by the table, was not confirmed from the DNA. TRBV21-1 is flagged as a pseudogene. The CDR3 loop is CASSKVNSGSLNTGELFF. CDR3 DNA sequence: TGTGCCAGCAGCAAAGTAAATAGCGGGAGTTTAAACACCGGGGAGCTGTTTTTT.